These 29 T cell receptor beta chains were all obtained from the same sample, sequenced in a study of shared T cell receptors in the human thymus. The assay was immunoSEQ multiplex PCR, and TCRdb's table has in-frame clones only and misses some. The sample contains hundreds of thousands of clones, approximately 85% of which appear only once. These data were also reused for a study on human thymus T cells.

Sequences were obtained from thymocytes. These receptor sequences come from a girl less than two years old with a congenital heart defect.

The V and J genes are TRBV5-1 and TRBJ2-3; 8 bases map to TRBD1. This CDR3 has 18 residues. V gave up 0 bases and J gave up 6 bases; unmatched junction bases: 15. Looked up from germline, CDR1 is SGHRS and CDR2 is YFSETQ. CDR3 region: CASSLARSEQGGVDTQYF. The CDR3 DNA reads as TGCGCCAGCAGCTTGGCCAGGTCGGAACAGGGGGGAGTGGATACGCAGTATTTT.

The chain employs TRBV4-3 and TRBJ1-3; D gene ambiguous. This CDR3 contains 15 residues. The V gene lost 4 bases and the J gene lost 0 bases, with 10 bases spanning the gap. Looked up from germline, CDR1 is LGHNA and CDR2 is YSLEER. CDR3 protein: CASSLCFSSGNTIYF. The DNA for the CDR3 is TGCGCCAGCAGCCTGTGTTTTAGCTCTGGAAACACCATATATTTT.

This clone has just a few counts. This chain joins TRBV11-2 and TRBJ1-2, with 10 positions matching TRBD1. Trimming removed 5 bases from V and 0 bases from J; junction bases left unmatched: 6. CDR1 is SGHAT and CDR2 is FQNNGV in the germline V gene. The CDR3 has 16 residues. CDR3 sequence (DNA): TGTGCCAGCAGCGCACCAGGGACAGGGGCTAACTATGGCTACACCTTC. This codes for CASSAPGTGANYGYTF.

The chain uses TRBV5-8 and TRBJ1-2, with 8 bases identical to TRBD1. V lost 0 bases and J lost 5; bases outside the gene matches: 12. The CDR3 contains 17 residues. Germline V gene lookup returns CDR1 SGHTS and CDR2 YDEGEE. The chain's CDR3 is CASSLDLRGRGWYGYTF. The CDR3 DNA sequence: TGTGCCAGCAGCTTGGACCTCAGGGGGCGCGGGTGGTATGGCTACACCTTC.

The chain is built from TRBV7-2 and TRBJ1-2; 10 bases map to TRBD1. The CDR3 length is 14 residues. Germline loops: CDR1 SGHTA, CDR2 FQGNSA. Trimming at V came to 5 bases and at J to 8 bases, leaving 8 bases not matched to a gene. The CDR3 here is CASSVRQGARGYTF. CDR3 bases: TGTGCCAGCAGCGTAAGACAGGGGGCGCGGGGCTACACCTTC.

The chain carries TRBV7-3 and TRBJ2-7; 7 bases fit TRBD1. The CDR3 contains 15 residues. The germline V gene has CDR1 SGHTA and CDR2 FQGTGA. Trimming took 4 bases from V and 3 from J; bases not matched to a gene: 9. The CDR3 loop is CASSSSGTEVYEQYF. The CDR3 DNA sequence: TGTGCCAGCAGCTCATCCGGGACAGAGGTCTACGAGCAGTACTTC. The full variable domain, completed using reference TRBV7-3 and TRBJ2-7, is GAGVSQTPSNKVTEKGKYVELRCDPISGHTALYWYRQSLGQGPEFLIYFQGTGAADDSGLPNDRFFAVRPEGSVSTLKIQRTERGDSAVYLCASSSSGTEVYEQYFGPGTRLTVT.

CDR3 region: CASREADTGELFF. CDR3 sequence (DNA): TGCGCCAGCAGAGAGGCGGACACCGGGGAGCTGTTTTTT. J is TRBJ2-2 and V is TRBV5-1; D ambiguous. The V end was cut by 5 bases, the J end by 3 bases, with 8 bases between. This CDR3 has 13 amino acids. Germline lookup yields CDR1 SGHRS and CDR2 YFSETQ.

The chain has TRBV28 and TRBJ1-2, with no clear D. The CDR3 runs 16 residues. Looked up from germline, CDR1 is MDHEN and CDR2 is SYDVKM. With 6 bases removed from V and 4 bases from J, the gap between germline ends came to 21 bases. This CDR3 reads CASRSIKGGRGYGYTF. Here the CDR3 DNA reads TGTGCCAGCAGGTCCATCAAAGGAGGGCGAGGCTATGGCTACACCTTC.

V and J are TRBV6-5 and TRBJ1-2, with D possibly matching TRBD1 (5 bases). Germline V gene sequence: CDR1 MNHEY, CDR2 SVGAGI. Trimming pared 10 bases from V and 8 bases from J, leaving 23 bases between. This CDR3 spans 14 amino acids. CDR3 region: CATTSGPTTEGYTF. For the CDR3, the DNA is TGTGCCACCACTTCAGGGCCGACCACCGAAGGCTACACCTTC.

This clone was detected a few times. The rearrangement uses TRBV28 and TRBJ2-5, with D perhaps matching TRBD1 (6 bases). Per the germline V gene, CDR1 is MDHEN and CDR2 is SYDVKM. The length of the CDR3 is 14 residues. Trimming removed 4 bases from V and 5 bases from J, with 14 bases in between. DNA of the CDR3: TGTGCCAGCAGTTCTTACAGGGTCCAGGAGACCCAGTACTTC. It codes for CASSSYRVQETQYF. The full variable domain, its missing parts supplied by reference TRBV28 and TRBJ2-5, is DVKVTQSSRYLVKRTGEKVFLECVQDMDHENMFWYRQDPGLGLRLIYFSYDVKMKEKGDIPEGYSVSREKKERFSLILESASTNQTSMYLCASSSYRVQETQYFGPGTRLLVL.

CDR3: CASSQDRAELGLKNIQYF. The CDR3 DNA sequence: TGCGCCAGCAGCCAAGATCGGGCCGAGTTAGGACTAAAAAACATTCAGTACTTC. The chain is built from TRBV4-3 and TRBJ2-4; D is possibly TRBD2 (6 bases). Trimming removed 0 bases from V and 4 bases from J, with 19 bases in between. The germline V gene encodes CDR1 LGHNA and CDR2 YSLEER. The CDR3 is made up of 18 amino acids.

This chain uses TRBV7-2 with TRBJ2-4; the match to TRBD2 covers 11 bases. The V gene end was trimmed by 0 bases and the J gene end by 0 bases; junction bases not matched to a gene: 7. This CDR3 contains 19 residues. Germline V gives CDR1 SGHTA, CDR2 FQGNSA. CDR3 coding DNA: TGTGCCAGCAGCTTAGCGATGTCTAGCGGGGGGATAGCCAAAAACATTCAGTACTTC. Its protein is CASSLAMSSGGIAKNIQYF.

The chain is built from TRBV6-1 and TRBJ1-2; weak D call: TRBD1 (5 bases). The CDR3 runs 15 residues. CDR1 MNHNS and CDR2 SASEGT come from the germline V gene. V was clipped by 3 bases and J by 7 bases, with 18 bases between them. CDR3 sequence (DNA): TGTGCCAGCAGTGAGGGTCGGCAGGGTCGAAGTGGCTACACCTTC. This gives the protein CASSEGRQGRSGYTF.

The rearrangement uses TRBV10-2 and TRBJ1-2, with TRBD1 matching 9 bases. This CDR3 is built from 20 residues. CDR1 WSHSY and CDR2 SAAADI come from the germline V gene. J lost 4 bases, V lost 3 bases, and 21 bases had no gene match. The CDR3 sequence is CASSEGSPVQGDRVVYGYTF. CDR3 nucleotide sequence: TGCGCCAGCAGTGAAGGCTCGCCCGTTCAAGGGGACAGGGTCGTCTATGGCTACACCTTC.

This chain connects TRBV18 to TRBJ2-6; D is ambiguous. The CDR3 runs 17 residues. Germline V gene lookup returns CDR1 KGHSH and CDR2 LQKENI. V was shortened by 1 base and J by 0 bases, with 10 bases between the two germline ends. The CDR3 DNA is TGTGCCAGCTCACCACACGCGAAATACTCTGGGGCCAACGTCCTGACTTTC. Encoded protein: CASSPHAKYSGANVLTF.

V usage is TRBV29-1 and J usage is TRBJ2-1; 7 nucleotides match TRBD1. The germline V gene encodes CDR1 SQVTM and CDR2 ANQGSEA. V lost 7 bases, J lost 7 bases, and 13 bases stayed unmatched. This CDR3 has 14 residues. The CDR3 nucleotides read TGCAGCGGAGCCGGGACAGCCTTCTTGAATGAGCAGTTCTTC. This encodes CSGAGTAFLNEQFF.

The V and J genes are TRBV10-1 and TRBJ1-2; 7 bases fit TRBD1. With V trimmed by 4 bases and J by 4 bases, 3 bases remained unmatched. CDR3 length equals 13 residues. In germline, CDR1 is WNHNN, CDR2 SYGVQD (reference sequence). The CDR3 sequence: CASSAGQSYGYTF. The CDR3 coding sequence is TGCGCCAGCAGTGCGGGACAGAGCTATGGCTACACCTTC.

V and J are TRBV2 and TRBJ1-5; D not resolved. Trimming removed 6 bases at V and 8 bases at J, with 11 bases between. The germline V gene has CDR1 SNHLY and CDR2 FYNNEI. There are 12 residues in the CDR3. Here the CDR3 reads CASSLLSEPQHF. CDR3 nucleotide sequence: TGTGCCAGCAGCCTTCTGAGCGAGCCCCAGCATTTT. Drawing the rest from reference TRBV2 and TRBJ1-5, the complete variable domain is EPEVTQTPSHQVTQMGQEVILRCVPISNHLYFYWYRQILGQKVEFLVSFYNNEISEKSEIFDDQFSVERPDGSNFTLKIRSTKLEDSAMYFCASSLLSEPQHFGDGTRLSIL.

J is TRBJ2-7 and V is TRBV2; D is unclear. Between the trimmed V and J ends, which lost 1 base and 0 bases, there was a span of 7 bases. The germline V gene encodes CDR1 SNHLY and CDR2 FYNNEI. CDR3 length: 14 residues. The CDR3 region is CASSEDPSSYEQYF. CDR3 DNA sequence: TGTGCCAGCAGTGAAGACCCGAGCTCCTACGAGCAGTACTTC.

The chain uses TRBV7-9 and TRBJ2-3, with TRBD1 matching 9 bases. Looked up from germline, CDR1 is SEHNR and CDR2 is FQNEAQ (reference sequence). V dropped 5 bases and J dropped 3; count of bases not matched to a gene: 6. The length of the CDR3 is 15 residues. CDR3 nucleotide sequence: TGTGCCAGCAGCGGGGACAGGGAGAAGACAGATACGCAGTATTTT. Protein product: CASSGDREKTDTQYF.

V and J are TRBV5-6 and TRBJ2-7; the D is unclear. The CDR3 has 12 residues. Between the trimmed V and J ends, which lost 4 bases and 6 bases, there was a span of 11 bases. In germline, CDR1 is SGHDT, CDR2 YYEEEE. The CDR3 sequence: CASSLFSSEQYF. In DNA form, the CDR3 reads TGTGCCAGCAGCCTTTTCTCTAGCGAGCAGTACTTC. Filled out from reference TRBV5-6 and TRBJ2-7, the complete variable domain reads DAGVTQSPTHLIKTRGQQVTLRCSPKSGHDTVSWYQQALGQGPQFIFQYYEEEERQRGNFPDRFSGHQFPNYSSELNVNALLLGDSALYLCASSLFSSEQYFGPGTRLTVT.

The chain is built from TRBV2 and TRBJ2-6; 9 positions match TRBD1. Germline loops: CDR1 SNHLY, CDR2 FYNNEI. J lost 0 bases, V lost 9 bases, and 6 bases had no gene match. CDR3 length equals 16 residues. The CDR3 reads CASSGTGLSGANVLTF. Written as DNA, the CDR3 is TGTGCCAGTTCCGGGACAGGGCTCTCTGGGGCCAACGTCCTGACTTTC.

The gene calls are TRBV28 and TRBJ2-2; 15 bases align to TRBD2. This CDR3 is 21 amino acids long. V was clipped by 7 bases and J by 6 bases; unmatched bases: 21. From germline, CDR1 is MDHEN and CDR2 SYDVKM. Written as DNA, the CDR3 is TGTGCCAGCACCGACTTCAAACTTGGACTAGCGGGGGGGATAACCTCCGGGGAGCTGTTTTTT. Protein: CASTDFKLGLAGGITSGELFF.

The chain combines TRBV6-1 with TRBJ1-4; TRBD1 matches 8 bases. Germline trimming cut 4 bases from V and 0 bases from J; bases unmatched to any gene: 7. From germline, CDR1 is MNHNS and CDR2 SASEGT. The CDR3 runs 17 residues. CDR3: CASSGYRGGATNEKLFF. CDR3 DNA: TGTGCCAGCAGTGGCTACAGGGGGGGCGCAACTAATGAAAAACTGTTTTTT.

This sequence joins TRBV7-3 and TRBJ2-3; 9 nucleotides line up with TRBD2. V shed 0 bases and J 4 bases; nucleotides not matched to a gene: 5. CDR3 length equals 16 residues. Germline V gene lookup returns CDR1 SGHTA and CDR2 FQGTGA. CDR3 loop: CASSLTWRGGADTQYF. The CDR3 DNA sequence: TGTGCCAGCAGCTTAACGTGGCGGGGGGGGGCAGATACGCAGTATTTT.

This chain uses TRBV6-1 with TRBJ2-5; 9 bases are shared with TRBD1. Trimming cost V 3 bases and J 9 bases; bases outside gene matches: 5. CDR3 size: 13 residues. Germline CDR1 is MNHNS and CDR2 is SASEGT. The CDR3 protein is CASSDEGTGPQYF. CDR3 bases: TGTGCCAGCAGTGACGAAGGGACAGGGCCCCAGTACTTC.

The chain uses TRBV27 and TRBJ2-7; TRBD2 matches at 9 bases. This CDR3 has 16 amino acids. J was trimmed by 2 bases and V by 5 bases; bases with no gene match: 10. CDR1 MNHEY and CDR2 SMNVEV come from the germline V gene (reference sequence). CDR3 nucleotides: TGTGCCAGCAGTCCCTTGACTAGCGGACCTCCCTACGAGCAGTACTTC. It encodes CASSPLTSGPPYEQYF.

The CDR3 DNA reads TGTGCCGCCAGGTATTTAAGGAACACTGAAGCTTTCTTT. It specifies CAARYLRNTEAFF. The chain employs TRBV6-5 and TRBJ1-1; D remains ambiguous. The CDR3 spans 13 residues. Germline-derived CDR1 and CDR2 are MNHEY and SVGAGI. Trimming took 11 bases from V and 1 from J, leaving 14 bases between them.

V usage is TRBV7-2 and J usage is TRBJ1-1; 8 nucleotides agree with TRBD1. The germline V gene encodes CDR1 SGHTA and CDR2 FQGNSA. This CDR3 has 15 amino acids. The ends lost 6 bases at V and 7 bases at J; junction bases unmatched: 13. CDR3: CASSQTAGGGIEAFF. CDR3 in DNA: TGTGCCAGCAGTCAAACTGCAGGGGGCGGAATTGAAGCTTTCTTT.